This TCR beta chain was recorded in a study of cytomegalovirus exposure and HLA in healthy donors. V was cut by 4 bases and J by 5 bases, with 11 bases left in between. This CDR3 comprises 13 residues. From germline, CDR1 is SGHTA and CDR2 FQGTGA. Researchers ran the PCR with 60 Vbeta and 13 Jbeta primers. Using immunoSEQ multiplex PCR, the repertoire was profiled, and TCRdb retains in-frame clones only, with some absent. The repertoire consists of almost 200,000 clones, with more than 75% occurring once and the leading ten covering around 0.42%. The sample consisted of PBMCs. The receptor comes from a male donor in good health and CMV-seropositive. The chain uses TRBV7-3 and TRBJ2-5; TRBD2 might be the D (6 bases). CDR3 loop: CASSSGAQETQYF. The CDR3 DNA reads TGTGCCAGCAGCTCGGGAGCACAGGAGACCCAGTACTTC.